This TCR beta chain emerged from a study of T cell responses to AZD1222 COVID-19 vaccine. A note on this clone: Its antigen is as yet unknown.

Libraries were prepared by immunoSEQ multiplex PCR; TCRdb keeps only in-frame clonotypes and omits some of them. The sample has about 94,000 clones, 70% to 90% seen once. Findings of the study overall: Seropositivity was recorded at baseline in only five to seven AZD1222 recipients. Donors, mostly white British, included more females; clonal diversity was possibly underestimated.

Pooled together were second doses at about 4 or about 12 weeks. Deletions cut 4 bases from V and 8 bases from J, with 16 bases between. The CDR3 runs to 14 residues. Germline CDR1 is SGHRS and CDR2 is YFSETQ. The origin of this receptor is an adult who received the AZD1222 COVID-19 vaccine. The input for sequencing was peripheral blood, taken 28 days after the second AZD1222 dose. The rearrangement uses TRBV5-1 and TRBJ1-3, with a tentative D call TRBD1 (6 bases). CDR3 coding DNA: TGCGCCAGCAGCGCAACAGGGAGGGGAGACACCATATATTTT. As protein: CASSATGRGDTIYF.